These 30 T cell receptor beta chains originate from one sample sequenced in a study of T-cell memory formation after mild COVID-19. TCRdb itself ran the 5' RACE reads through MiXCR, one entry per CDR3 protein. The data show roughly 300,000 distinct CDR3 sequences, roughly an eighth seen once. The material sequenced was PBMCs or a T cell subset sorted from them (not recorded which). The receptor set was obtained from a man aged 18 to 29 who had mild COVID-19 (a few samples of this study predate the infection). Cell type and time point are not known.

The sample holds many counts of this clonotype. The DNA of the CDR3 is TGTGCCAGCAGTTACTCGAGGGGGAACACTGAAGCTTTCTTT. It specifies CASSYSRGNTEAFF. The rearrangement joins TRBV6-5 to TRBJ1-1; tentative D call: TRBD1 (5 bases). The ends were cut back, 0 bases at V and 1 base at J, with 6 bases in the middle. CDR1 and CDR2 (germline): MNHEY, SVGAGI. This CDR3 is built from 14 residues.

This clonotype was found a few times. The gene calls are TRBV7-2 and TRBJ2-7, with D possibly being TRBD1 or TRBD2 (5 bases each). The V end lost 1 base, the J end lost 4 bases, and 14 bases lay between the germline ends. This CDR3 is built from 15 residues. Germline CDR1 SGHTA, CDR2 FQGNSA. CDR3 nucleotides: TGTGCCAGCAGCTTAGGAGGGGCTGGGGGATACGAGCAGTACGTC. As protein: CASSLGGAGGYEQYV.

This clonotype came up many times. V is TRBV5-1 and J is TRBJ1-2; the D is unclear. Trimming cost V 5 bases and J 0 bases, with 8 bases left between them. This CDR3 contains 13 residues. Germline loops: CDR1 SGHRS, CDR2 YFSETQ. The CDR3 here is CASRTDANYGYTF. Written as DNA, the CDR3 is TGCGCCAGCAGAACGGACGCTAACTATGGCTACACCTTC.

A few counts support this clonotype. The chain is built from TRBV12-3 or TRBV12-4 and TRBJ2-7, with 7 bases fitting TRBD1. Germline trimming cut 4 bases from V and 5 bases from J; bases unmatched to any gene: 5. CDR3 length equals 13 residues. CDR3 region: CASSYRGLHEQYV. In DNA, the CDR3 is TGTGCCAGCAGTTACAGGGGCCTCCACGAGCAGTACGTC.

This clonotype was counted between two and nine times. This sequence joins TRBV20-1 and TRBJ2-7; TRBD1 matches at 10 bases. The CDR3 length is 14 residues. V lost 4 bases, J lost 2 bases, and 5 bases stayed unmatched. CDR1 DFQATT and CDR2 SNEGSKA come from the germline V gene (reference sequence). The CDR3 protein is CSATPGQGPYEQYV. In DNA, the CDR3 is TGCAGTGCTACACCGGGACAGGGGCCCTACGAGCAGTACGTC.

The chain carries TRBV20-1 and TRBJ2-2, with D unclear. There are 14 residues in the CDR3. Germline CDR1 and CDR2: DFQATT and SNEGSKA (reference sequence). The V gene lost 0 bases and the J gene lost 4 bases, with 9 bases spanning the gap. The CDR3 nucleotides read TGCAGTGCTAGAGATGCGGTGCGCACCGGGGAGCTGTTTTTT. This translates into CSARDAVRTGELFF.

There are a few counts of this clonotype. A read error may produce the germline difference seen at one junction end. The V call is TRBV6-2 or TRBV6-3, the J call TRBJ1-2; D gene uncertain. Germline CDR1 reads MNHEY; CDR2 reads SVGEGT. The CDR3 is made up of 18 amino acids. As DNA, the CDR3 is TGTGCCAGCAGTGACTCGATTAAAGAAATCGACCGGCTCTATGGCTACACCTTC. Translating it yields CASSDSIKEIDRLYGYTF.

The chain joins TRBV5-6 to TRBJ2-7; D remains unclear. This CDR3 has 13 residues. CDR1 and CDR2 (germline): SGHDT, YYEEEE. With 1 base removed from V and 2 bases from J, the gap between germline ends came to 7 bases. The CDR3 DNA follows: TGTGCCAGCAGCTTGCCTAACACCTACGAGCAGTACGTC. It specifies CASSLPNTYEQYV.

The chain carries TRBV7-9 and TRBJ2-1, with 10 bases identical to TRBD2. This CDR3 spans 16 amino acids. The germline CDR1 and CDR2 sequences are SEHNR and FQNEAQ (reference sequence). With 4 bases clipped from V and 3 bases from J, the junction kept 6 bases outside the gene matches. DNA for the CDR3: TGTGCCAGCAGCTCATCCAGACTAGCGGGCTACAATGAGCAGTTCTTC. It is translated as CASSSSRLAGYNEQFF. The full variable domain, in which reference TRBV7-9 and TRBJ2-1 provide the parts outside the CDR3, is DTGVSQNPRHKITKRGQNVTFRCDPISEHNRLYWYRQTLGQGPEFLTYFQNEAQLEKSRLLSDRFSAERPKGSFSTLEIQRTEQGDSAMYLCASSSSRLAGYNEQFFGPGTRLTVL.

The table lists this clonotype with a few counts. The chain couples TRBV7-2 to TRBJ2-1; 7 bases match TRBD1. There are 14 residues in the CDR3. The trim removed 5 bases at V and 6 bases at J, leaving 7 bases unmatched. CDR1 and CDR2 (germline): SGHTA, FQGNSA. The CDR3 DNA sequence: TGTGCCAGCAGCCCACAGGGGAGTAGCAATGAGCAGTTCTTC. It specifies CASSPQGSSNEQFF.

J is TRBJ2-3 and V is TRBV28; TRBD1 aligns across 8 bases. V shed 7 bases, J shed 6 bases, and the junction held 9 bases outside the gene matches. The CDR3 totals 14 residues. The V gene's germline CDR1 is MDHEN and CDR2 SYDVKM. DNA for the CDR3: TGTGCCAGCACCTCTGGACAGGGTGGGGATACGCAGTATTTT. As protein: CASTSGQGGDTQYF. The full variable domain, with the rest looked up from reference TRBV28 and TRBJ2-3, is DVKVTQSSRYLVKRTGEKVFLECVQDMDHENMFWYRQDPGLGLRLIYFSYDVKMKEKGDIPEGYSVSREKKERFSLILESASTNQTSMYLCASTSGQGGDTQYFGPGTRLTVL.

This chain links TRBV30 with TRBJ2-2, with D perhaps TRBD1 (6 bases). The germline gives CDR1 GTSNPN, CDR2 SVGIG (reference sequence). Trimming took 0 bases from V and 0 from J, leaving 14 bases between them. This CDR3 has 17 amino acids. Written as DNA, the CDR3 is TGTGCCTGGAGTGTACTCGGGACACCTTCGAACACCGGGGAGCTGTTTTTT. Its translation: CAWSVLGTPSNTGELFF. Together with reference TRBV30 and TRBJ2-2, the CDR3 gives the full variable domain: SQTIHQWPATLVQPVGSPLSLECTVEGTSNPNLYWYRQAAGRGLQLLFYSVGIGQISSEVPQNLSASRPQDRQFILSSKKLLLSDSGFYLCAWSVLGTPSNTGELFFGEGSRLTVL.

The chain joins TRBV5-1 to TRBJ2-1, with 7 bases identical to TRBD1. CDR1 SGHRS and CDR2 YFSETQ come from the germline V gene. V lost 7 bases, J lost 4 bases, and 11 bases stayed unmatched. The CDR3 has 15 residues. CDR3 sequence reads: CASSSRDSNYNEQFF. The CDR3, as DNA: TGCGCCAGCTCTTCCCGGGACAGTAATTACAATGAGCAGTTCTTC. Combining the CDR3 with reference TRBV5-1 and TRBJ2-1 gives the whole variable domain KAGVTQTPRYLIKTRGQQVTLSCSPISGHRSVSWYQQTPGQGLQFLFEYFSETQRNKGNFPGRFSGRQFSNSRSEMNVSTLELGDSALYLCASSSRDSNYNEQFFGPGTRLTVL.

V and J are TRBV7-3 and TRBJ2-2; D remains unclear. Germline V CDR1 and CDR2: SGHTA, FQGTGA. The CDR3 runs to 14 residues. Trimming shortened V by 7 bases and J by 4 bases, and 13 bases separated the two germline ends. As DNA, the CDR3 is TGTGCCAGCACCTTGACTCCGGCCACCGGGGAGCTGTTTTTT. It yields the protein CASTLTPATGELFF.

This CDR3 is CSAQGDPSYNEQFF. DNA of the CDR3: TGCAGTGCCCAGGGGGACCCCTCCTACAATGAGCAGTTCTTC. The chain uses TRBV20-1 and TRBJ2-1; 7 bases line up with TRBD1. CDR3 length: 14 residues. V dropped 6 bases and J dropped 0; count of bases not matched to a gene: 5. The germline gives CDR1 DFQATT, CDR2 SNEGSKA (reference sequence).

There are a few counts of this clonotype. The rearrangement joins TRBV2 to TRBJ2-5; no reliable D call. This CDR3 contains 12 residues. Trimming took 6 bases from V and 5 from J, leaving 10 bases between them. Germline V gives CDR1 SNHLY, CDR2 FYNNEI. CDR3 in amino acids: CASRSDRETQYF. In DNA, the CDR3 is TGTGCCAGCAGGTCGGACCGGGAGACCCAGTACTTC.

This clonotype was detected a few times. This rearrangement joins TRBV11-2 to TRBJ2-1, with 9 positions matching TRBD2. Germline CDR1 and CDR2: SGHAT and FQNNGV. Trimming took 5 bases from V and 8 from J; bases not matched to a gene: 13. This CDR3 comprises 16 residues. The DNA for the CDR3 is TGTGCCAGCAGCCGCGGAGGGCTAGCGGGGATCGATGAGCAGTTCTTC. Translation gives CASSRGGLAGIDEQFF.

The CDR3 nucleotides read TGTGCCAGCAGCGCGGGACTAGCGGGAGCCTACGAGCAGTACGTC. As protein: CASSAGLAGAYEQYV. The chain joins TRBV6-1 to TRBJ2-7; TRBD2 matches 14 bases. There are 15 residues in the CDR3. With V trimmed by 6 bases and J by 2 bases, 3 bases remained unmatched. Germline V gene lookup returns CDR1 MNHNS and CDR2 SASEGT.

The rearrangement joins TRBV6-1 to TRBJ2-7, with TRBD1 matching 9 bases. Germline-derived CDR1 and CDR2 are MNHNS and SASEGT. V dropped 9 bases and J dropped 6; count of bases not matched to a gene: 6. The CDR3 consists of 12 residues. This chain's CDR3 is CASNRQGVEQYF. CDR3 nucleotide sequence: TGTGCCAGTAACAGACAGGGGGTCGAGCAGTACTTC.

This clonotype came up a few times. This sequence joins TRBV19 and TRBJ2-2; TRBD1 matches at 8 bases. Germline lookup yields CDR1 LNHDA and CDR2 SQIVND (reference sequence). J lost 4 bases, V lost 3 bases, and 4 bases had no gene match. The CDR3 extends over 15 amino acids. CDR3 bases: TGTGCCAGTAGTATTCGAACAGGGGGCACCGGGGAGCTGTTTTTT. Protein product: CASSIRTGGTGELFF.

This clonotype has a count of ten or more. V is TRBV12-3 or TRBV12-4 and J is TRBJ2-5, with D uncertain. V was shortened by 6 bases and J by 1 base, with 6 bases between the two germline ends. The CDR3 loop spans 12 amino acids. The CDR3 DNA reads as TGTGCCAGCAGCCTCTTCCAAGAGACCCAGTACTTC. Translating gives CASSLFQETQYF.

The chain employs TRBV20-1 and TRBJ2-3; D possibly corresponds to TRBD1 (5 bases). CDR1 is DFQATT, CDR2 SNEGSKA, per germline (reference sequence). The CDR3 totals 13 residues. V lost 6 bases and J 2 bases, leaving 12 bases between the germline ends. For the CDR3, the DNA is TGCAGTGCCGAGGACACCTACACAGATACGCAGTATTTT. Protein: CSAEDTYTDTQYF.

The V call is TRBV12-3 or TRBV12-4, the J call TRBJ2-7; D gene uncertain. This CDR3 has 14 residues. Trimming shortened V by 4 bases and J by 7 bases, and 17 bases separated the two germline ends. DNA of the CDR3: TGTGCCAGCAGTTGGGGTAATACGCCTAAAGAGCAGTACTTC. It specifies CASSWGNTPKEQYF.

CDR3: CATSDSGQGAYEQYF. Here the CDR3 DNA reads TGTGCCACCAGTGACTCGGGACAGGGGGCCTACGAGCAGTACTTC. V gene TRBV24-1 combines with J gene TRBJ2-7, with 11 nucleotides matching TRBD1. With V trimmed by 4 bases and J by 2 bases, 3 bases remained unmatched. Germline CDR1 and CDR2: KGHDR and SFDVKD. CDR3 length equals 15 residues.

This clonotype was counted a few times. The chain employs TRBV7-9 and TRBJ1-2, with D possibly matching TRBD1 (5 bases). This CDR3 has 14 residues. Trimming took 6 bases from V and 2 from J, leaving 13 bases between them. Germline lookup yields CDR1 SEHNR and CDR2 FQNEAQ (reference sequence). The CDR3 region is CASSQMTVNYGYTF. The DNA for the CDR3 is TGTGCCAGCAGTCAGATGACAGTCAACTATGGCTACACCTTC. The complete variable domain, with remaining parts taken from reference TRBV7-9 and TRBJ1-2, reads DTGVSQNPRHKITKRGQNVTFRCDPISEHNRLYWYRQTLGQGPEFLTYFQNEAQLEKSRLLSDRFSAERPKGSFSTLEIQRTEQGDSAMYLCASSQMTVNYGYTFGSGTRLTVV.

With regard to this clonotype: Since the CDR3 does not end with the conserved phenylalanine or tryptophan, this likely comes from a read error. This rearrangement joins TRBV5-1 to TRBJ2-5, with a weak D call TRBD2 (6 bases). The V end was cut by 4 bases, the J end by 1 base, with 11 bases between. CDR1 is SGHRS and CDR2 is YFSETQ in the germline V gene. The CDR3 totals 14 residues. The CDR3 is CASSLGLGQETQYL. In nucleotides, the CDR3 is TGCGCCAGCAGCCTGGGACTTGGCCAAGAGACCCAGTACTTA.

The genes are TRBV2 and TRBJ1-1; D might be TRBD1 (5 bases). Looked up from germline, CDR1 is SNHLY and CDR2 is FYNNEI. V lost 10 bases and J 4 bases, leaving 19 bases between the germline ends. CDR3 size: 14 residues. CDR3 sequence (DNA): TGTGCCACCCTACCGCGGGTGGGGGGCACTGAAGCTTTCTTT. It is translated as CATLPRVGGTEAFF.

V usage is TRBV4-1 and J usage is TRBJ1-4; D ambiguous. This CDR3 is 16 amino acids long. V shed 0 bases and J shed 3 bases, with 11 bases lying between them. Germline V lookup: CDR1 MGHRA, CDR2 YSYEKL. The CDR3 DNA reads TGCGCCAGCAGCCAAGATTTGAAGTCTCCTAATGAAAAACTGTTTTTT. Translating it yields CASSQDLKSPNEKLFF.

The gene calls are TRBV29-1 and TRBJ2-1; D not resolved. This CDR3 contains 12 residues. V lost 4 bases and J 4 bases, leaving 8 bases between the germline ends. The germline V gene has CDR1 SQVTM and CDR2 ANQGSEA. CDR3 loop: CSVGERYNEQFF. The CDR3 DNA is TGCAGCGTTGGGGAAAGGTACAATGAGCAGTTCTTC.

This clonotype was seen a few times. The chain uses TRBV4-3 and TRBJ2-7; D gene uncertain. The V end was cut by 0 bases, the J end by 6 bases, with 6 bases between. This CDR3 is 12 amino acids long. Looked up from germline, CDR1 is LGHNA and CDR2 is YSLEER. The CDR3 DNA reads as TGCGCCAGCAGCCAAGAGGGCCGCGAGCAGTACTTC. It yields the protein CASSQEGREQYF.